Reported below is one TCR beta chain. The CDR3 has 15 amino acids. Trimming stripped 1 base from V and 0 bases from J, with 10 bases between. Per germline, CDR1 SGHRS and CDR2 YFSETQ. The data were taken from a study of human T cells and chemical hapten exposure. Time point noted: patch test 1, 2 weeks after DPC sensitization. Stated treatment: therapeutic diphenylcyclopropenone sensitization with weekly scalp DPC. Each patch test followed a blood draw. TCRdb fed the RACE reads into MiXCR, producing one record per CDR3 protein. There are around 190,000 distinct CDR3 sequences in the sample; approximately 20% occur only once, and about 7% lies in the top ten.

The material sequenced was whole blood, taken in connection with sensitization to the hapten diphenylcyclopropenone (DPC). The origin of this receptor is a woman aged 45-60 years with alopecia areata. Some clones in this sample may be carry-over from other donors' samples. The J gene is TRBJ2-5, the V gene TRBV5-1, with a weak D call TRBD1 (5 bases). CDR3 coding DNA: TGCGCCAGCAGCTTGCAGGGTTCGTACCAAGAGACCCAGTACTTC. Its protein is CASSLQGSYQETQYF.